Presented here are 11 T cell receptor beta chains from one specimen sequenced in a study of blood T cells in healthy people across ages. Primers used in a second PCR of about 6 to 11 cycles were a sample-barcoded 5' primer and a J-beta primer mix. TCRdb re-derived calls from the 5' RACE reads in MiXCR, one entry per CDR3 protein. This sample has 660,000 or so distinct CDR3 sequences, with 58% found just once. Input material: blood. Source of these receptors: a man aged 60 to 75 in good health.

This chain links TRBV7-2 with TRBJ2-1; 10 nucleotides agree with TRBD2. The CDR3 has 16 amino acids. CDR1 SGHTA and CDR2 FQGNSA come from the germline V gene. Trimming cost V 5 bases and J 6 bases; bases outside gene matches: 10. CDR3 region: CASSQRSGLAANEQFF. Here the CDR3 DNA reads TGTGCCAGCAGCCAACGGTCTGGACTAGCGGCCAATGAGCAGTTCTTC. Looking up the rest from reference TRBV7-2 and TRBJ2-1 gives the full variable domain: GAGVSQSPSNKVTEKGKDVELRCDPISGHTALYWYRQSLGQGLEFLIYFQGNSAPDKSGLPSDRFSAERTGGSVSTLTIQRTQQEDSAVYLCASSQRSGLAANEQFFGPGTRLTVL.

V gene TRBV4-1 combines with J gene TRBJ2-1, with 9 bases aligning to TRBD2. This CDR3 spans 16 amino acids. Trimming cost V 2 bases and J 2 bases; bases outside gene matches: 4. Germline loops: CDR1 MGHRA, CDR2 YSYEKL. This CDR3 reads CASSQLAGGAYNEQFF. The DNA for the CDR3 is TGCGCCAGCAGCCAACTTGCGGGGGGGGCCTACAATGAGCAGTTCTTC.

This chain joins TRBV3-1 and TRBJ2-1; D remains ambiguous. The germline V gene encodes CDR1 LGHDT and CDR2 YNNKEL (reference sequence). Between the trimmed V and J ends, which lost 4 bases and 6 bases, there was a span of 13 bases. The CDR3 consists of 14 residues. This CDR3 is CASSLLGHANEQFF. The CDR3 nucleotides read TGTGCCAGCAGCCTTCTGGGCCACGCCAATGAGCAGTTCTTC.

The rearrangement joins TRBV4-1 to TRBJ1-4, with TRBD1 identical over 8 bases. Germline CDR1 is MGHRA and CDR2 is YSYEKL. Unmatched junction bases numbered 4, after V lost 1 base and J lost 6 bases. The CDR3 totals 15 residues. The DNA of the CDR3 is TGCGCCAGCAGCCAAGGGACAGGGAGATATGAAAAACTGTTTTTT. This sequence encodes CASSQGTGRYEKLFF.

The chain recombines TRBV7-9 with TRBJ2-1; 15 bases fit TRBD2. The V segment lost 4 bases and the J segment 8 bases; nucleotides outside the gene matches: 6. CDR1 and CDR2 from the germline V gene are SEHNR and FQNEAQ (reference sequence). This CDR3 has 16 residues. In DNA form, the CDR3 reads TGTGCCAGCAGCTCGCCGGGACTAGCGGGGGGCGATGAGCAGTTCTTC. Translating it yields CASSSPGLAGGDEQFF.

The chain employs TRBV28 and TRBJ2-4; TRBD1 aligns across 8 bases. The CDR3 sequence is 16 residues long. Germline CDR1 reads MDHEN; CDR2 reads SYDVKM. V was pared by 3 bases and J by 2 bases, with 6 bases of the junction left unmatched. The CDR3 bases are TGTGCCAGCAGTTTCTCAGGGGGCCGAACCAAAAACATTCAGTACTTC. It specifies CASSFSGGRTKNIQYF.

This chain joins TRBV5-1 and TRBJ2-4, with 8 bases lining up with TRBD1. TRBJ2-5 explains the end of the DNA better; the J call may be wrong. The CDR3 has 14 amino acids. Germline CDR1 is SGHRS and CDR2 is YFSETQ. The CDR3 region is CASSNGQGRETQYF. The CDR3 DNA sequence: TGCGCCAGCAGCAACGGACAGGGTCGGGAGACCCAGTACTTC.

The rearrangement uses TRBV7-9 and TRBJ1-3; TRBD1 matches at 7 bases. The CDR3 runs to 15 residues. Germline assignment: CDR1 SEHNR and CDR2 FQNEAQ (reference sequence). V shed 5 bases and J 0 bases; nucleotides not matched to a gene: 4. The CDR3 protein is CASSAGQSSGNTIYF. CDR3 bases: TGTGCCAGCAGCGCGGGACAGAGCTCTGGAAACACCATATATTTT.

The V and J genes are TRBV9 and TRBJ2-3; the D is unclear. The CDR3 loop spans 13 amino acids. Trimming removed 6 bases from V and 2 bases from J, with 10 bases in between. Germline assignment: CDR1 SGDLS and CDR2 YYNGEE. The CDR3 loop reads CASTVDLTDTQYF. The CDR3 DNA sequence: TGTGCCAGCACCGTTGATCTCACAGATACGCAGTATTTT.

The rearrangement uses TRBV20-1 and TRBJ2-3; the D call may be TRBD1 or TRBD2 (7 bases each). The germline gives CDR1 DFQATT, CDR2 SNEGSKA (reference sequence). CDR3 length equals 13 residues. Trimming took 6 bases from V and 8 from J, leaving 18 bases between them. The CDR3 reads CSASPSGGGTQYF. CDR3 DNA: TGCAGTGCCTCCCCTTCAGGGGGGGGTACGCAGTATTTT.

Comment on this clonotype: A junction boundary mismatches the germline segment, possibly from a read error. The CDR3 region is CASSVGTGSNQPQHF. CDR3 nucleotide sequence: TGCGCGAGCAGCGTCGGGACAGGGAGCAATCAGCCCCAGCATTTT. The V call is TRBV5-1, the J call TRBJ1-5, with TRBD1 matching over 9 bases. Germline loops: CDR1 SGHRS, CDR2 YFSETQ. This CDR3 comprises 15 residues.